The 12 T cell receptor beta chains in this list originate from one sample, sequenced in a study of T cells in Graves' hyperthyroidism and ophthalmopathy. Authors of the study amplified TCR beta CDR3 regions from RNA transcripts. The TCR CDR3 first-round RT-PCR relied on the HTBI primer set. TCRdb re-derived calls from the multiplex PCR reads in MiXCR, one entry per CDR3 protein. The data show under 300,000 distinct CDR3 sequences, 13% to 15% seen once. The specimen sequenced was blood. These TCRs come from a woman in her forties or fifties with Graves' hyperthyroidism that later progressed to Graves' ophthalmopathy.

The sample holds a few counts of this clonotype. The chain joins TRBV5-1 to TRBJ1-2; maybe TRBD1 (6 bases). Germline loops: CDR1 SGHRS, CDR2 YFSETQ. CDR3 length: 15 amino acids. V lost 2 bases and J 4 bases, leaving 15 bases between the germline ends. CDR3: CASSFNPGAVYGYTF. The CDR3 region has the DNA TGCGCCAGCAGCTTTAACCCAGGGGCAGTCTATGGCTACACCTTC.

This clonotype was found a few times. In DNA, the CDR3 is TGTGCCAGCAGCTTGGCCGGACAGAAATTTCAGCCCCAGCATTTT. It translates to CASSLAGQKFQPQHF. The chain joins TRBV5-6 to TRBJ1-5; D is possibly TRBD1 (6 bases). Germline V gives CDR1 SGHDT, CDR2 YYEEEE. V dropped 0 bases and J dropped 6 bases, with 13 bases sitting between them. There are 15 residues in the CDR3. The variable domain in full, completed from reference TRBV5-6 and TRBJ1-5, reads DAGVTQSPTHLIKTRGQQVTLRCSPKSGHDTVSWYQQALGQGPQFIFQYYEEEERQRGNFPDRFSGHQFPNYSSELNVNALLLGDSALYLCASSLAGQKFQPQHFGDGTRLSIL.

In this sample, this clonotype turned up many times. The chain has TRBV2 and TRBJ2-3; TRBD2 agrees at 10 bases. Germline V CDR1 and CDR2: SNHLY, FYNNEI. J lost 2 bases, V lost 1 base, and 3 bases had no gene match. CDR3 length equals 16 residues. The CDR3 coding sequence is TGTGCCAGCAGTGAAGGACTAGCGGGCCTCACAGATACGCAGTATTTT. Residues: CASSEGLAGLTDTQYF.

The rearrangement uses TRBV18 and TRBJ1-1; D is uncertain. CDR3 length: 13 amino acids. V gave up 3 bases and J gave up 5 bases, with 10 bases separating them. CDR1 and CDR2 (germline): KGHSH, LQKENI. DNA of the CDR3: TGTGCCAGCTCACCCGTGGGATTGACTGAAGCTTTCTTT. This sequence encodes CASSPVGLTEAFF. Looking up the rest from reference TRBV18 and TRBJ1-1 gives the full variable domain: NAGVMQNPRHLVRRRGQEARLRCSPMKGHSHVYWYRQLPEEGLKFMVYLQKENIIDESGMPKERFSAEFPKEGPSILRIQQVVRGDSAAYFCASSPVGLTEAFFGQGTRLTVV.

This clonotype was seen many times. In nucleotides, the CDR3 is TGTGCCAGCAGCCTCGGAAGGGAAAGCAATCAGCCCCAGCATTTT. Its translation: CASSLGRESNQPQHF. V gene TRBV3-1 combines with J gene TRBJ1-5, with D unresolved. V was shortened by 4 bases and J by 1 base, with 11 bases between the two germline ends. The CDR3 totals 15 residues. Germline-derived CDR1 and CDR2 are LGHDT and YNNKEL (reference sequence).

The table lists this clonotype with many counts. The CDR3 reads CATSENGRSYNEQFF. The CDR3 DNA reads TGTGCCACCAGTGAAAACGGGAGATCCTACAATGAGCAGTTCTTC. The V and J genes are TRBV24-1 and TRBJ2-1; tentative D call: TRBD2 (6 bases). With 4 bases removed from V and 1 base from J, the gap between germline ends came to 10 bases. The germline gives CDR1 KGHDR, CDR2 SFDVKD. CDR3 size: 15 residues.

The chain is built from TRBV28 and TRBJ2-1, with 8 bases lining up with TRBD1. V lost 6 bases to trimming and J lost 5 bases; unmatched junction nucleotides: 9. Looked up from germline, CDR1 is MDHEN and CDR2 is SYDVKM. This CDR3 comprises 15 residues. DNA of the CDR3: TGTGCCAGCAGCTTCCGGGACAGGCGGGACAATGAGCAGTTCTTC. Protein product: CASSFRDRRDNEQFF.

CDR3 DNA sequence: TGTGCCACCTATTCCATCAGGTCGGTCGCAGATACGCAGTATTTT. The encoded protein is CATYSIRSVADTQYF. The chain joins TRBV7-9 to TRBJ2-3; D gene ambiguous. Trimming took off 10 bases at V and 4 bases at J, with 21 bases between the two ends. Per germline, CDR1 SEHNR and CDR2 FQNEAQ (reference sequence). The CDR3 runs 15 residues.

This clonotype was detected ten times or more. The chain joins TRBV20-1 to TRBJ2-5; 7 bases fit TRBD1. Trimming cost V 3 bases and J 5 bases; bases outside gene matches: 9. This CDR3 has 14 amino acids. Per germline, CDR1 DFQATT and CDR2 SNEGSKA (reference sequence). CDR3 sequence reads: CSARTGKFSETQYF. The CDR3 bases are TGCAGTGCTAGGACAGGGAAGTTTTCTGAGACCCAGTACTTC.

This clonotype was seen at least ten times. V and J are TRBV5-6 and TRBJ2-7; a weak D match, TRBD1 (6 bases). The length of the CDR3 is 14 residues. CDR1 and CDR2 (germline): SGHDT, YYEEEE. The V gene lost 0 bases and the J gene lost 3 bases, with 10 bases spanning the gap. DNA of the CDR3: TGTGCCAGCAGCTTGGGGGGACACCTCTACGAGCAGTACTTC. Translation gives CASSLGGHLYEQYF.

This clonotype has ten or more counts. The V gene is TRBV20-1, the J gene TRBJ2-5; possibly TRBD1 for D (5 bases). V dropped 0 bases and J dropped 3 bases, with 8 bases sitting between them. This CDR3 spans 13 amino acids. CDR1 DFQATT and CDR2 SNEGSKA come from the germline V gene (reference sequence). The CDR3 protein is CSARDLREETQYF. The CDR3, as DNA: TGCAGTGCTAGAGATCTCAGGGAAGAGACCCAGTACTTC.

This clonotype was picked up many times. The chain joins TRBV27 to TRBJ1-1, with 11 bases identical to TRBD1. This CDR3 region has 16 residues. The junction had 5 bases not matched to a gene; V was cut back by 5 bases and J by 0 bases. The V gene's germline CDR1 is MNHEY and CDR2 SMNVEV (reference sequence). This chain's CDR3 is CASSRDRGSMNTEAFF. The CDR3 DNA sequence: TGTGCCAGCAGTCGGGACAGGGGGAGCATGAACACTGAAGCTTTCTTT.